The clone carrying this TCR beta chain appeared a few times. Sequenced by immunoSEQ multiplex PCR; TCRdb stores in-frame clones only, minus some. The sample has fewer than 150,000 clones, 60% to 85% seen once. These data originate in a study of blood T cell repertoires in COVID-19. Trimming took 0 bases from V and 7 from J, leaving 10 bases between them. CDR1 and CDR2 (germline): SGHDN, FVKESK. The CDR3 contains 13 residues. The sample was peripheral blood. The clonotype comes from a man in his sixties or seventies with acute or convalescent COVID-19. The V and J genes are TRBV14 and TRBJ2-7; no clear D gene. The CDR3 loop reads CASSQDLRMEQYF. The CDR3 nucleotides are TGTGCCAGCAGCCAAGATCTGAGAATGGAGCAGTACTTC.